The 20 T cell receptor beta chains below come from one sample, sequenced in a study of blood T cell repertoires in COVID-19. Data came from immunoSEQ multiplex PCR; TCRdb stores just in-frame clones and leaves some out. The table has 150,000 to 200,000 clones, over 75% seen once; the top ten hold about 14%. Sample: peripheral blood. These receptors were collected from a man aged 45 to 65 who had recovered from COVID-19.

This clone was seen just once. The rearrangement uses TRBV6-2 or TRBV6-3 and TRBJ1-5; 8 positions agree with TRBD1. This CDR3 is built from 15 residues. V was pared by 2 bases and J by 6 bases, with 6 bases of the junction left unmatched. From germline, CDR1 is MNHEY and CDR2 SVGEGT. Written as DNA, the CDR3 is TGTGCCAGCAGTTACGCGGACAGGGAGGTTCAGCCCCAGCATTTT. It codes for CASSYADREVQPQHF.

The chain carries TRBV5-1 and TRBJ2-5; TRBD1 matches 7 bases. V was pared by 3 bases and J by 1 base, with 6 bases of the junction left unmatched. Germline V gene lookup returns CDR1 SGHRS and CDR2 YFSETQ. This CDR3 comprises 15 residues. The CDR3 DNA follows: TGCGCCAGCAGCTGGCTGACAGGGTCCCAAGAGACCCAGTACTTC. Encoded protein: CASSWLTGSQETQYF.

The chain carries TRBV15 and TRBJ2-7; 13 bases are a match to TRBD2. After removal of 5 bases from V and 5 bases from J, the junction contained 3 bases not matched to a gene. Germline V CDR1 and CDR2: LNHNV, YYDKDF (reference sequence). This CDR3 is 14 amino acids long. In nucleotides, the CDR3 is TGTGCCACCAGCGGGACTAGCGGGATGGACGAGCAGTACTTC. The encoded protein is CATSGTSGMDEQYF.

V is TRBV6-8 and J is TRBJ1-2, with TRBD1 matching over 9 bases. The CDR3 extends over 14 amino acids. Trimming removed 6 bases from V and 6 bases from J; junction bases left unmatched: 8. Germline V gene lookup returns CDR1 MNHGY and CDR2 SAAAGT. CDR3 nucleotide sequence: TGTGCCAGCAGGTCAGGGACAGGGAGAAATGGCTACACCTTC. This encodes CASRSGTGRNGYTF.

This chain joins TRBV4-3 and TRBJ1-1; D is undetermined. Germline CDR1 LGHNA, CDR2 YSLEER. The V end was cut by 0 bases, the J end by 1 base, with 15 bases between. CDR3 length: 17 amino acids. The CDR3 nucleotides read TGCGCCAGCAGCCAAGATCCGGGAGGTTCGGCGAACACTGAAGCTTTCTTT. This sequence encodes CASSQDPGGSANTEAFF.

This chain connects TRBV6-5 to TRBJ2-3; 9 nucleotides match TRBD2. The CDR3 is 15 residues long. V dropped 6 bases and J dropped 3; count of bases not matched to a gene: 7. The germline gives CDR1 MNHEY, CDR2 SVGAGI. CDR3 loop: CASSRGGRVTDTQYF. The CDR3 DNA is TGTGCCAGCAGCCGTGGCGGGAGGGTGACAGATACGCAGTATTTT.

The V call is TRBV7-3, the J call TRBJ2-2, with TRBD2 identical over 9 bases. The CDR3 runs 15 residues. V trimming: 3 bases; J trimming: 8 bases; junction bases outside the gene matches: 7. The germline CDR1 and CDR2 sequences are SGHTA and FQGTGA. CDR3 protein: CASSFTSGPMGELFF. The CDR3 nucleotides are TGTGCCAGCAGCTTTACTAGCGGGCCCATGGGGGAGCTGTTTTTT.

The chain couples TRBV19 to TRBJ1-2, with D possibly being TRBD1 (5 bases). The CDR3 loop spans 13 amino acids. Germline V CDR1 and CDR2: LNHDA, SQIVND (reference sequence). The V and J ends lost 4 bases and 3 bases respectively, with 9 bases between them. The CDR3 loop is CASSTGSDYGYTF. CDR3 in DNA: TGTGCCAGTAGTACAGGGTCGGACTATGGCTACACCTTC.

The chain employs TRBV30 and TRBJ2-7; tentatively, D is TRBD2 (5 bases). This CDR3 has 15 amino acids. V dropped 4 bases and J dropped 3 bases, with 19 bases sitting between them. Germline V gives CDR1 GTSNPN, CDR2 SVGIG (reference sequence). The CDR3 loop is CAWNGGQNEVYEQYF. CDR3 DNA sequence: TGTGCCTGGAATGGCGGGCAGAACGAAGTCTACGAGCAGTACTTC.

At least ten counts were recorded for this clone. V is TRBV28 and J is TRBJ2-7; 9 nucleotides line up with TRBD2. V trimming: 5 bases; J trimming: 1 base; junction bases outside the gene matches: 15. Germline lookup yields CDR1 MDHEN and CDR2 SYDVKM. This CDR3 is built from 18 residues. The CDR3 is CASSQHETLAGISYEQYF. The DNA for the CDR3 is TGTGCCAGCAGTCAACACGAAACCCTAGCGGGGATTTCCTACGAGCAGTACTTC.

The rearrangement links TRBV19 to TRBJ1-2; D might be TRBD1 (6 bases). With 3 bases removed from V and 8 bases from J, the gap between germline ends came to 16 bases. Germline V gives CDR1 LNHDA, CDR2 SQIVND (reference sequence). This CDR3 contains 14 residues. The CDR3 DNA reads as TGTGCCAGTAGTATCCCCGGACAGTTTAAAGGCTACACCTTC. Translating gives CASSIPGQFKGYTF.

On this clone: In the same sample, other DNA sequences code for this CDR3. The V call is TRBV5-1, the J call TRBJ1-4; a weak D match, TRBD1 (5 bases). The CDR3 totals 13 residues. The germline V gene has CDR1 SGHRS and CDR2 YFSETQ. The V end was cut by 5 bases, the J end by 6 bases, with 11 bases between. The CDR3, as DNA: TGCGCCAGCAGGTCGGAGGGGTATGAAAAACTGTTTTTT. This codes for CASRSEGYEKLFF.

The chain uses TRBV19 and TRBJ2-7; 10 bases line up with TRBD2. The CDR3 covers 15 residues. Germline assignment: CDR1 LNHDA and CDR2 SQIVND (reference sequence). J gave up 4 bases and V 5 bases, and 8 bases lay outside the gene matches. CDR3 protein: CASSAKLAGAYEQYF. For the CDR3, the DNA is TGTGCCAGTAGTGCGAAGCTAGCGGGAGCGTACGAGCAGTACTTC.

The chain has TRBV14 and TRBJ2-3, with TRBD1 identical over 10 bases. V shed 3 bases and J 6 bases; nucleotides not matched to a gene: 3. The CDR3 sequence is 14 residues long. The germline V gene encodes CDR1 SGHDN and CDR2 FVKESK. The DNA for the CDR3 is TGTGCCAGCAGCCATGACAGGGGGCTGGATACGCAGTATTTT. Its protein is CASSHDRGLDTQYF.

The chain links TRBV10-3 to TRBJ2-7; D is perhaps TRBD1 (6 bases). This CDR3 is built from 15 residues. Trimming shortened V by 0 bases and J by 6 bases, and 15 bases separated the two germline ends. Per germline, CDR1 ENHRY and CDR2 SYGVKD. The CDR3: CAISESGDGTSEQYF. In nucleotides, the CDR3 is TGTGCCATCAGTGAGTCCGGGGACGGGACAAGCGAGCAGTACTTC.

The chain recombines TRBV28 with TRBJ1-1; D possibly corresponds to TRBD1 (5 bases). Germline V gene sequence: CDR1 MDHEN, CDR2 SYDVKM. The CDR3 totals 15 residues. Between the trimmed V and J ends, which lost 8 bases and 2 bases, there was a span of 18 bases. CDR3 nucleotides: TGTGCCAGCGGAGTATCGGGCAGGGTTAACACTGAAGCTTTCTTT. This codes for CASGVSGRVNTEAFF.

The V gene is TRBV7-3, the J gene TRBJ1-2, with 8 positions matching TRBD1. The J segment lost 8 bases and the V segment lost 4 bases, leaving 6 bases of the junction unmatched. Germline CDR1 is SGHTA and CDR2 is FQGTGA. This CDR3 is 13 amino acids long. The CDR3 nucleotides are TGTGCCAGCAGCTCCGGACAGGGTGGCGGCTACACCTTC. Residues: CASSSGQGGGYTF.

This chain links TRBV7-2 with TRBJ2-7; D possibly corresponds to TRBD2 (6 bases). V was shortened by 0 bases and J by 0 bases, with 12 bases between the two germline ends. Germline V gives CDR1 SGHTA, CDR2 FQGNSA. CDR3 size: 16 residues. CDR3 sequence reads: CASSLAAGLVSYEQYF. The CDR3 coding sequence is TGTGCCAGCAGCTTAGCGGCGGGACTGGTCTCCTACGAGCAGTACTTC.

This clone showed up just once. The chain carries TRBV7-3 and TRBJ2-3; no reliable D call. Germline loops: CDR1 SGHTA, CDR2 FQGTGA. Trimming took off 5 bases at V and 5 bases at J, with 14 bases between the two ends. This CDR3 contains 14 residues. CDR3 sequence: CASSPSHSLDTQYF. In nucleotides, the CDR3 is TGTGCCAGCAGCCCCTCCCACAGTCTAGATACGCAGTATTTT.

The rearrangement uses TRBV10-3 and TRBJ2-3; 9 positions match TRBD2. This CDR3 has 17 amino acids. Losses at the gene ends were 4 bases for V and 2 bases for J; bases not matched to a gene: 10. Germline CDR1 ENHRY, CDR2 SYGVKD. DNA of the CDR3: TGTGCCATCAGTGGGACTAGCGAACGCAGCACCACAGATACGCAGTATTTT. Translated, it gives CAISGTSERSTTDTQYF.